The rows below give T cell receptor beta chains drawn from one sample of a study of shared clonotypes between healthy human individuals. This table comes from immunoSEQ multiplex PCR, and its TCRdb copy is limited to in-frame clones, with some not included. The sample contains 560,000 or so clones, around 96% of which appear only once. Sequencing input: naive CD8+ T cells sorted from blood. These receptors were taken from a woman under 40 in good health. Both conserved end residues are part of each CDR3. A D gene is named only where the DNA matches it firmly.

V,J,D,CDR3,DNA
TRBV4-1,TRBJ1-6,.,CASSQENSPLHF,TGCGCCAGCAGCCAAGAGAATTCACCCCTCCACTTT
TRBV15,TRBJ2-7,TRBD1,CATSRDRDRTSYEQYF,TGTGCCACCAGCAGAGACCGGGACAGAACCTCCTACGAGCAGTACTTC
TRBV7-9,TRBJ2-7,.,CASRVGSSYEQYF,TGTGCCAGCAGGGTGGGTAGCTCCTACGAGCAGTACTTC
TRBV2,TRBJ1-2,.,CASSAYAGPYGYTF,TGTGCCAGCAGTGCTTACGCAGGCCCCTATGGCTACACCTTC
TRBV6-4,TRBJ2-1,.,CARLLPNTHRNEQFF,TGTGCCAGACTACTCCCTAACACACATCGGAATGAGCAGTTCTTC
TRBV19,TRBJ2-1,.,CASSIFTYNEQFF,TGTGCCAGTAGTATATTCACCTACAATGAGCAGTTCTTC
TRBV15,TRBJ1-1,.,CATSRDPNREFGTEAFF,TGTGCCACCAGCAGAGATCCCAATCGGGAATTCGGCACTGAAGCTTTCTTT
TRBV10-3,TRBJ1-1,.,CAIRNGGTTTINTEAFF,TGTGCCATTAGAAACGGAGGAACGACTACCATCAACACTGAAGCTTTCTTT
TRBV5-6,TRBJ1-4,.,CASSSEAVYEKLFF,TGTGCCAGCAGCTCCGAGGCAGTCTACGAAAAACTGTTTTTT
TRBV29-1,TRBJ2-5,.,CSVEDPRTQETQYF,TGCAGCGTTGAAGATCCCAGGACCCAAGAGACCCAGTACTTC
TRBV28,TRBJ2-7,.,CASSDFSYEQYF,TGTGCCAGCAGTGACTTCTCCTACGAGCAGTACTTC
TRBV9,TRBJ1-5,TRBD1,CASSATGGRQPQHF,TGTGCCAGCAGCGCAACAGGGGGGCGTCAGCCCCAGCATTTT